These T cell receptor beta chains were read from a single sample in a study of beta chain features in type 1 diabetes. Assay used: immunoSEQ multiplex PCR; TCRdb lists only in-frame clones, some missing. Here the sample spans about 620,000 clones, 15% to 18% being singletons. Source material: naive CD4+ T cells from blood. These receptors all stem from a young man in good health. Both conserved end residues are part of each CDR3. Each record gives: clone size, V gene, D gene, J gene, CDR3 DNA, CDR3 protein. D genes are given only for firm matches. Expanded clones are given a class, and other clones once, few, many or no size at all.

abundance: .
v_gene: TRBV14
d_gene: TRBD1
j_gene: TRBJ2-2
CDR3nt: TGTGCCAGCAGAACAGGGGGCACCACCGGGGAGCTGTTTTTT
CDR3aa: CASRTGGTTGELFF

abundance: .
v_gene: TRBV11-2
d_gene: .
j_gene: TRBJ1-5
CDR3nt: TGTGCCAGCAGCTTAGATGGACATGGGAGTGGGCCCCAGCATTTT
CDR3aa: CASSLDGHGSGPQHF

abundance: .
v_gene: TRBV4-2
d_gene: .
j_gene: TRBJ1-2
CDR3nt: TGTGCCAGCAGCCAAGATTTGTGGATGGACAGTAAAAACTATGGCTACACCTTC
CDR3aa: CASSQDLWMDSKNYGYTF

abundance: few
v_gene: TRBV7-9
d_gene: TRBD1
j_gene: TRBJ2-7
CDR3nt: TGTGCCAGCAGCTACGGACAGGGGGGTGCCTACGAGCAGTACTTC
CDR3aa: CASSYGQGGAYEQYF

abundance: few
v_gene: TRBV4-1
d_gene: .
j_gene: TRBJ1-5
CDR3nt: TGCGCCAGCAGCCAACCGAATCAGCCCCAGCATTTT
CDR3aa: CASSQPNQPQHF

abundance: .
v_gene: TRBV15
d_gene: .
j_gene: TRBJ2-4
CDR3nt: TGTGCCACCAGCAGAGATAGGTTGAACATAAACATTCAGTACTTC
CDR3aa: CATSRDRLNINIQYF

abundance: .
v_gene: TRBV28
d_gene: .
j_gene: TRBJ2-2
CDR3nt: TGTGCCAGCACCCCAGGGGGAGGCCGCGGGGAGCTGTTTTTT
CDR3aa: CASTPGGGRGELFF

abundance: few
v_gene: TRBV6-5
d_gene: .
j_gene: TRBJ1-2
CDR3nt: TGTGCCAGCAGCCTACCCCCTTCCAGGGGTTATGGCTACACCTTC
CDR3aa: CASSLPPSRGYGYTF

abundance: .
v_gene: TRBV5-1
d_gene: .
j_gene: TRBJ1-1
CDR3nt: TGCGCCAGCAGCTTGATTGGCAACACTGAAGCTTTCTTT
CDR3aa: CASSLIGNTEAFF

abundance: .
v_gene: TRBV5-1
d_gene: .
j_gene: TRBJ2-1
CDR3nt: TGCGCCAGCAGCCCCGGAGGCCTAAACTCCTACAATGAGCAGTTCTTC
CDR3aa: CASSPGGLNSYNEQFF

abundance: .
v_gene: TRBV11-1
d_gene: .
j_gene: TRBJ1-3
CDR3nt: TGTGCCAGCAGCGAGACAGACTCTGGAAACACCATATATTTT
CDR3aa: CASSETDSGNTIYF

abundance: .
v_gene: TRBV2
d_gene: .
j_gene: TRBJ1-2
CDR3nt: TGTGCCAGCAGTGACGTAGCTAACTATGGCTACACCTTC
CDR3aa: CASSDVANYGYTF

abundance: few
v_gene: TRBV28
d_gene: TRBD1
j_gene: TRBJ1-2
CDR3nt: TGTGCCAGCGGAGGGGGCAGGGGTAACTATGGCTACACCTTC
CDR3aa: CASGGGRGNYGYTF

abundance: few
v_gene: TRBV7-2
d_gene: TRBD2
j_gene: TRBJ2-5
CDR3nt: TGTGCCAGCAGCCCGGTCAGGACTAGCGGGCGCTCGCAAGAGACCCAGTACTTC
CDR3aa: CASSPVRTSGRSQETQYF

abundance: few
v_gene: TRBV10-3
d_gene: TRBD2
j_gene: TRBJ2-3
CDR3nt: TGTGCCATCACGGGACTAGCGGGGGGTCACACAGATACGCAGTATTTT
CDR3aa: CAITGLAGGHTDTQYF

abundance: few
v_gene: TRBV28
d_gene: TRBD1
j_gene: TRBJ2-7
CDR3nt: TGTGCCAGCTGGCCCACCTCCGGGACAGGGGTCTACGAGCAGTACTTC
CDR3aa: CASWPTSGTGVYEQYF

abundance: .
v_gene: TRBV5-1
d_gene: TRBD2
j_gene: TRBJ2-5
CDR3nt: TGCGCCAGCAGCGGTGGGACTAGCGGGAGTCAAGAGACCCAGTACTTC
CDR3aa: CASSGGTSGSQETQYF

abundance: few
v_gene: TRBV28
d_gene: .
j_gene: TRBJ1-1
CDR3nt: TGTGCCAGCATGGCCGGACAGCAAGCTTTCTTT
CDR3aa: CASMAGQQAFF

abundance: .
v_gene: TRBV5-4
d_gene: .
j_gene: TRBJ1-1
CDR3nt: TGTGCCAGCAGCTTGCCCCGTAAAACTAACACTGAAGCTTTCTTT
CDR3aa: CASSLPRKTNTEAFF

abundance: .
v_gene: TRBV2
d_gene: TRBD2
j_gene: TRBJ2-7
CDR3nt: TGTGCCAGCAGTGAAATTCCTAGCGGGTCCTACGAGCAGTACTTC
CDR3aa: CASSEIPSGSYEQYF

abundance: few
v_gene: TRBV4-3
d_gene: .
j_gene: TRBJ2-7
CDR3nt: TGCGCCAGCAGCCTCCAGGCAGGCTTAACCTACGAGCAGTACTTC
CDR3aa: CASSLQAGLTYEQYF

abundance: few
v_gene: TRBV7-2
d_gene: .
j_gene: TRBJ1-5
CDR3nt: TGTGCCAGCAGCGTACAGGACAATCAGCCCCAGCATTTT
CDR3aa: CASSVQDNQPQHF

abundance: .
v_gene: TRBV7-9
d_gene: .
j_gene: TRBJ2-1
CDR3nt: TGTGCCAGCAGCTTAGGGGTCCCATTTCAGCGGGCCAACAATGAGCAGTTCTTC
CDR3aa: CASSLGVPFQRANNEQFF

abundance: .
v_gene: TRBV9
d_gene: TRBD2
j_gene: TRBJ2-2
CDR3nt: TGTGCCAGCAGCGTACGGGTAGCGGGGACTACCGGGGAGCTGTTTTTT
CDR3aa: CASSVRVAGTTGELFF

abundance: few
v_gene: TRBV7-2
d_gene: TRBD1
j_gene: TRBJ1-4
CDR3nt: TGTGCCAGCAGTCCGAGACAGGGTGGTGAAAAACTGTTTTTT
CDR3aa: CASSPRQGGEKLFF